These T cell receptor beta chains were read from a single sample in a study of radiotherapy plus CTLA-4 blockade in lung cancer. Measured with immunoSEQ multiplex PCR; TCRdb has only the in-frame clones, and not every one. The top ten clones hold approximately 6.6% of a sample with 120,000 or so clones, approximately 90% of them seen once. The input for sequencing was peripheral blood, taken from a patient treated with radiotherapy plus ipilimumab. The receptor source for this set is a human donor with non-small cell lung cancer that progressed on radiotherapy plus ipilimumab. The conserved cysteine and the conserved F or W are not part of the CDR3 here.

CDR3 protein: AWSTGEQETQY
J gene: TRBJ2-5
V gene: TRBV30

CDR3 protein: ASSEWSTETQY
J gene: TRBJ2-5
V gene: TRBV6-1

CDR3 protein: ASSDRGDQPQH
J gene: TRBJ1-5
V gene: TRBV27

CDR3 protein: ASRGWEGHKTQY
J gene: TRBJ2-5
V gene: TRBV10-1

CDR3 protein: ASSVAGHRSGNTIY
J gene: TRBJ1-3
V gene: TRBV9

CDR3 protein: ASTKDLGNTIY
J gene: TRBJ1-3
V gene: TRBV5-1

CDR3 protein: ASRGQGGTEAF
J gene: TRBJ1-1
V gene: TRBV5-1

CDR3 protein: ASSQARGLNEQY
J gene: TRBJ2-7
V gene: TRBV4-1

CDR3 protein: ASPNEQREIDTQY
J gene: TRBJ2-3
V gene: TRBV2

CDR3 protein: ATSRGVGGLHQNIQY
J gene: TRBJ2-4
V gene: TRBV15

CDR3 protein: ASSSGQNLGGQY
J gene: TRBJ2-7
V gene: TRBV7-6

CDR3 protein: ASSLERFQPQH
J gene: TRBJ1-5
V gene: TRBV11-2